This T cell receptor beta chain is drawn from a study of blood T cell repertoires in COVID-19. Study overall: Samples taken during acute and convalescent COVID-19 were collected in the United States, Italy and Spain.

In the original workflow: Using reference gene primer amplification, nucleated cell counts were estimated. This table comes from immunoSEQ multiplex PCR, and its TCRdb copy is limited to in-frame clones, with some not included. V, J and clone size reflect that table, while D and trimming were determined from the DNA. The sample has roughly 55,000 clones; around 90% are singletons. Looked up from germline, CDR1 is SEHNR and CDR2 is FQNEAQ (reference sequence). V was clipped by 3 bases and J by 7 bases; unmatched bases: 6. The CDR3 spans 14 residues. The sequenced sample was peripheral blood. The source of this sequence is a human donor with active COVID-19. The donor label of this sample is uncertain. The V call is TRBV7-9, the J call TRBJ1-2, with 9 bases lining up with TRBD1. In nucleotides, the CDR3 is TGTGCCAGCAGCTTCAGGACAGGGGTGGGTGGCTACACCTTC. Encoded protein: CASSFRTGVGGYTF.